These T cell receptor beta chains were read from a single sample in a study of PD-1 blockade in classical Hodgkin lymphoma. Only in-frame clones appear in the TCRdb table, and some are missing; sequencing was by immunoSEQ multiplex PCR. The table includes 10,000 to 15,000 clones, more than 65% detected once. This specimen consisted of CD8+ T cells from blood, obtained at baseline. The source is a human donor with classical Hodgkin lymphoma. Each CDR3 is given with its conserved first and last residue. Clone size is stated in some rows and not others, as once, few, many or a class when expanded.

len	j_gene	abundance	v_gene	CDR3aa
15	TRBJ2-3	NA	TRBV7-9	CASTPGLVSTDTQYF
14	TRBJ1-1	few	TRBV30	CAWNIDSSNTEAFF
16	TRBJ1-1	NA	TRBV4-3	CASSQDPDTSNTEAFF
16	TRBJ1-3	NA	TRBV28	CASRRQGLISGNTIYF
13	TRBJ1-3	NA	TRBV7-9	CARSLPGGNTIYF
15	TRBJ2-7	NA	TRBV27	CASNLRDWSSYEQYF
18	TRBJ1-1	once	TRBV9	CASSVDEDGAGTNTEAFF
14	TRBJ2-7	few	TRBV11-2	CASSPTGYSYEQYF
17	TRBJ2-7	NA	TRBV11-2	CASSLDWGNYLTYEQYF
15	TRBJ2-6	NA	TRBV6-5	CASSYTEAGANVLTF
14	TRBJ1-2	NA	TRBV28	CASSQRQTNYGYTF
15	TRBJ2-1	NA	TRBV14	CASSQRLASYNEQFF
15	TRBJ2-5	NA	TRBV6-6	CASSYSGGGGETQYF
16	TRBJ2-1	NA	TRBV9	CASSVLGTALYNEQFF
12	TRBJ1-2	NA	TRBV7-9	CASSLFTDGYTF
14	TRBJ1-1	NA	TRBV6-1	CASIYWGEDTEAFF
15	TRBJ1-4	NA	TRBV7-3	CASSSSSATNEKLFF
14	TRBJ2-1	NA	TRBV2	CASSVDSGNNEQFF
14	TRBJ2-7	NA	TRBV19	CASSATGELYEQYF
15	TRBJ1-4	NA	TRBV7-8	CASSFDRGTNEKLFF
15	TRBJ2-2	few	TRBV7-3	CASSQPGQGTGELFF
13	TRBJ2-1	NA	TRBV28	CASSAHRGGEQFF
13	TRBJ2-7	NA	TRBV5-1	CASSGGSVYEQYF
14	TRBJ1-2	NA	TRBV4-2	CASSPRQGADGYTF
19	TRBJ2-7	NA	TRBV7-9	CASSDPAKDRGFLRNEQYF
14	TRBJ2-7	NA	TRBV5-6	CASGPQGAIYEQYF
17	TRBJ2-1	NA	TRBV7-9	CASSDTPDSGENNEQFF
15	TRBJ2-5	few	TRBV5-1	CASSFTTSVGETQYF
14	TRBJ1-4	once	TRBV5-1	CASSLMGWREKLFF
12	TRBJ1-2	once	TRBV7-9	CASSGGNYGYTF
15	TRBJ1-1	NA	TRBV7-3	CASSPQGPGNTEAFF
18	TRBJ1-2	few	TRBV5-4	CASSLARAGRGENYGYTF
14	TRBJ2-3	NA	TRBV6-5	CASSYTGSGDTQYF
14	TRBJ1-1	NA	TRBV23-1	CASSQTGLNTEAFF
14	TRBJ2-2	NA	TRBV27	CASSWTGRTGELFF
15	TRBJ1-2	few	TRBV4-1	CASSQDLEQPYGYTF
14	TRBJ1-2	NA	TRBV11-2	CASSLSRQGYGYTF
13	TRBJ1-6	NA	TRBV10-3	CAISEELSDPLHF
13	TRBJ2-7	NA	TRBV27	CASRFGQGYEQYF
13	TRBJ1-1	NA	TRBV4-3	CASRLDTNTEAFF
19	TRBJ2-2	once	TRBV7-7	CASSWGASSGGVPTGELFF
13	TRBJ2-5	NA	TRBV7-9	CASSFPGEETQYF
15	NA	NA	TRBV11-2	CASSLDQGQGYEQYF
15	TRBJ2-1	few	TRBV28	CASSRDTDSYNEQFF
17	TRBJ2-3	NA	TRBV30	CAWSALMRGATWDTQYF
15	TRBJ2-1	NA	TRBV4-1	CASSQDTSGHNEQFF
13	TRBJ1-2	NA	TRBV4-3	CASSLGDSYGYTF
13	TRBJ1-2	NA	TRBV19	CASSVDRGNGYTF
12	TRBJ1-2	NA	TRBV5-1	CASTLDNYGYTF
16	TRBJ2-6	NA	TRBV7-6	CASSESLVAGANVLTF
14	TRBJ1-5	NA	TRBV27	CASSLIGVNQPQHF
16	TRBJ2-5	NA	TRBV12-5	CASGSTLAGGSGTQYF
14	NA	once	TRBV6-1	CASSEAGSQYEQYF
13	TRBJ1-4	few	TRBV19	CASQSTGEGWLFF
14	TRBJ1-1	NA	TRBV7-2	CASRTTLTNTEAFF